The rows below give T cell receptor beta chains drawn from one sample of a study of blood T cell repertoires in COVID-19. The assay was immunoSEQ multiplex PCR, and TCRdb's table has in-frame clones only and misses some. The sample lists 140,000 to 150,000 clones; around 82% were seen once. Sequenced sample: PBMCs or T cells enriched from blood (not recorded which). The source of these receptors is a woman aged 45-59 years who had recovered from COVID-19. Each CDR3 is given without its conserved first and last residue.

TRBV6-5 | ASRNRQNYGYT
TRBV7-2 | ASSLDSRKTQY
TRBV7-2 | ASSSYRVGNSPLH
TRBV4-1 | ASSQILGANYGYT
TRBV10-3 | AIGVDGAYEQY
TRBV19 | ASSSPRGQGKSNQPQH
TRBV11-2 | ASGLNPTVSSYNEQF
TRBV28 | ASRRPVPGRRGSYT
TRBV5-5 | ASSFRGEHGYT
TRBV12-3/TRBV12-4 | ASTGQYNQPQH
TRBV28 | ASTMDRVNTEAF
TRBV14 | ASSQFPRLAGGRNEQF
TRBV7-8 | ASSWTGNNEQF
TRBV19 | ATSEGALNTEAF
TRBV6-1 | ASSGRGIRPDQPQH
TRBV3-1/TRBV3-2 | ASSQDSTGGYGYT
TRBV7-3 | ASSQGTGYNQPQH
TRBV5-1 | ASSPRTGRNTEAF
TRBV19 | ATRRGGTEAF
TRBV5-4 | ASSPGTGNQPQH
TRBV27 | ASSLSGTETQY
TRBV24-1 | ATSDPTGEPTDTQY
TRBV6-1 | ASSEAGRGHYGYT
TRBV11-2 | ASSLDSISAMNTEAF
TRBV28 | ASSLVAGNTIY
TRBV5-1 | ASSQGLAGNEQF
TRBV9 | ASSVPGTSGYNEQF
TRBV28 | ASSLTTSTDTQY
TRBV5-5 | ASSEGHSSDQPQH
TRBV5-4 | ASSQSSGAYNEQF